A selection of T cell receptor beta chains follows, all from one sample in a study of graft-versus-host responses after intestinal transplantation. The data were produced by immunoSEQ multiplex PCR, yet TCRdb's version contains in-frame clones alone and is incomplete. The table lists more than 20,000 clones, roughly 85% of them singletons. This specimen consisted of PBMCs, obtained around 28 days after intestinal transplant. These receptors originate from a human patient who received an intestinal transplant, so some T cells may come from the graft donor. Each CDR3 is given with its conserved first and last residue. D genes are given only for firm matches. Size is omitted from some rows. Given values are once, few, many or a class for expanded clones.

CDR3: CASSQVYLGNSPLHF; DNA: TGCGCCAGCAGCCAAGTGTACTTGGGGAATTCACCCCTCCACTTT; J: TRBJ1-6; D: .; size: .; V: TRBV4-1
CDR3: CASSLGPRSYEQYF; DNA: TGTGCCAGCAGCTTAGGGCCCCGCTCCTACGAGCAGTACTTC; J: TRBJ2-7; D: .; size: few; V: TRBV11-2
CDR3: CASRAAGFYEQYF; DNA: TGTGCCAGCAGAGCAGCAGGATTTTACGAGCAGTACTTC; J: TRBJ2-7; D: .; size: .; V: TRBV2
CDR3: CASSTGAGNEQFF; DNA: TGTGCCAGCAGTACGGGGGCGGGGAATGAGCAGTTCTTC; J: TRBJ2-1; D: .; size: .; V: TRBV6-5
CDR3: CASSGTGPQVYGYTF; DNA: TGTGCCAGCAGCGGGACAGGGCCTCAGGTCTATGGCTACACCTTC; J: TRBJ1-2; D: TRBD1; size: once; V: TRBV6-6
CDR3: CASSEWSDYSNQPQHF; DNA: TGTGCCAGCAGTGAATGGTCAGACTATAGCAATCAGCCCCAGCATTTT; J: TRBJ1-5; D: .; size: .; V: TRBV6-1
CDR3: CASSQSSGGMAGELFF; DNA: TGTGCCAGCAGCCAATCTAGCGGGGGAATGGCCGGGGAGCTGTTTTTT; J: TRBJ2-2; D: TRBD2; size: .; V: TRBV16
CDR3: CASSFSGYGYTF; DNA: TGTGCCAGCAGCTTTTCTGGGTATGGCTACACCTTC; J: TRBJ1-2; D: .; size: .; V: TRBV5-5
CDR3: CASSDIQGGYTF; DNA: TGTGCCAGCAGTGATATCCAGGGTGGCTACACCTTC; J: TRBJ1-2; D: .; size: .; V: TRBV25-1
CDR3: CASSLETDTQYF; DNA: TGTGCCAGCAGCTTGGAAACAGATACGCAGTATTTT; J: TRBJ2-3; D: .; size: .; V: TRBV5-5
CDR3: CASNLAGVETQYF; DNA: TGTGCCAGCAACCTAGCGGGGGTGGAGACCCAGTACTTC; J: TRBJ2-5; D: TRBD2; size: few; V: TRBV2
CDR3: CAISESTGEAFF; DNA: TGTGCCATCAGTGAGTCAACGGGGGAAGCTTTCTTT; J: TRBJ1-1; D: .; size: .; V: TRBV10-3
CDR3: CASSLTGTYEQYF; DNA: TGTGCCAGCAGCTTAACAGGTACCTACGAGCAGTACTTC; J: TRBJ2-7; D: .; size: .; V: TRBV5-6
CDR3: CASSLELAGGPNEQFF; DNA: TGCGCCAGCAGCTTGGAACTAGCGGGGGGCCCAAATGAGCAGTTCTTC; J: TRBJ2-1; D: TRBD2; size: .; V: TRBV5-1
CDR3: CASSRAGNEQFF; DNA: TGTGCCAGCAGTCGGGCGGGGAATGAGCAGTTCTTC; J: TRBJ2-1; D: .; size: .; V: TRBV28
CDR3: CASSEGTGANYGYTF; DNA: TGTGCCAGCAGTGAAGGGACAGGAGCTAACTATGGCTACACCTTC; J: TRBJ1-2; D: TRBD1; size: .; V: TRBV25-1
CDR3: CASSSTPSGPSGNTIYF; DNA: TGTGCCAGCTCATCGACCCCCTCAGGGCCCTCTGGAAACACCATATATTTT; J: TRBJ1-3; D: .; size: .; V: TRBV18
CDR3: CASSSIDRVASYGYTF; DNA: TGTGCCAGCAGCTCCATAGACAGAGTTGCCTCCTATGGCTACACCTTC; J: TRBJ1-2; D: .; size: .; V: TRBV7-9
CDR3: CASTLGRWSYEQYF; DNA: TGTGCCAGTACTTTAGGTCGATGGAGCTACGAGCAGTACTTC; J: TRBJ2-7; D: .; size: .; V: TRBV2
CDR3: CASSTDSSNQPQHF; DNA: TGTGCCAGCAGTACGGACAGCTCCAATCAGCCCCAGCATTTT; J: TRBJ1-5; D: .; size: once; V: TRBV11-2
CDR3: CASSSDRGPPYEQYF; DNA: TGTGCCAGCAGTTCCGACAGGGGACCTCCCTACGAGCAGTACTTC; J: TRBJ2-7; D: TRBD1; size: .; V: TRBV6-1
CDR3: CASSSPSPTVVGTEAFF; DNA: TGTGCCAGCAGCTCTCCCTCCCCTACAGTGGTAGGGACTGAAGCTTTCTTT; J: TRBJ1-1; D: .; size: .; V: TRBV13
CDR3: CASSLLLDGTYEQYF; DNA: TGTGCCAGCAGCTTGTTGCTGGACGGCACCTACGAGCAGTACTTC; J: TRBJ2-7; D: .; size: .; V: TRBV5-4
CDR3: CASSLVPTDTQYF; DNA: TGTGCCAGCAGCTTGGTTCCCACAGATACGCAGTATTTT; J: TRBJ2-3; D: .; size: .; V: TRBV5-4
CDR3: CASSKADRGSPEAFF; DNA: TGTGCCAGCAGCAAAGCCGACAGGGGGAGTCCTGAAGCTTTCTTT; J: TRBJ1-1; D: .; size: .; V: TRBV21-1
CDR3: CSVELAGTYNEQFF; DNA: TGCAGCGTTGAGCTAGCGGGGACTTACAATGAGCAGTTCTTC; J: TRBJ2-1; D: TRBD2; size: .; V: TRBV29-1
CDR3: CASSLNLLAGYEQYF; DNA: TGTGCCAGCAGCTTAAACTTACTAGCGGGGTACGAGCAGTACTTC; J: TRBJ2-7; D: TRBD2; size: .; V: TRBV7-2
CDR3: CASSDGGRATDTQYF; DNA: TGCGCCAGCAGTGACGGCGGGAGGGCCACAGATACGCAGTATTTT; J: TRBJ2-3; D: TRBD2; size: .; V: TRBV10-1
CDR3: CASRLLQGGTDTQYF; DNA: TGTGCCAGCAGACTACTACAGGGGGGCACAGATACGCAGTATTTT; J: TRBJ2-3; D: TRBD1; size: .; V: TRBV6-1
CDR3: CASSRDFYEQYF; DNA: TGTGCCAGCAGTCGGGACTTTTACGAGCAGTACTTC; J: TRBJ2-7; D: .; size: once; V: TRBV27
CDR3: CASSSPLASGGYNEQFF; DNA: TGTGCCAGCAGCTCCCCGCTGGCCAGCGGGGGTTACAATGAGCAGTTCTTC; J: TRBJ2-1; D: TRBD2; size: .; V: TRBV11-2
CDR3: CASSIEPGIHEQYF; DNA: TGTGCCAGTAGTATAGAGCCAGGGATCCACGAGCAGTACTTC; J: TRBJ2-7; D: .; size: .; V: TRBV19
CDR3: CASSAWTANSGNTIYF; DNA: TGTGCCAGTAGTGCATGGACAGCAAATTCTGGAAACACCATATATTTT; J: TRBJ1-3; D: .; size: few; V: TRBV19
CDR3: CASSLDREGFGYNEQFF; DNA: TGTGCCAGCAGCTTAGATCGTGAGGGGTTCGGCTACAATGAGCAGTTCTTC; J: TRBJ2-1; D: .; size: .; V: TRBV11-3
CDR3: CASSILHPGNQPQHF; DNA: TGTGCCAGTAGTATCTTACACCCGGGCAATCAGCCCCAGCATTTT; J: TRBJ1-5; D: .; size: .; V: TRBV19